What follows are 16 T cell receptor beta chains derived from one specimen sequenced in a study of blood T cell repertoires in COVID-19. Here immunoSEQ multiplex PCR was the method, and the copy in TCRdb shows in-frame clones only, minus some. This table holds some 510,000 clones, more than 75% found once. The sample was PBMCs or T cells enriched from blood (not recorded which). The receptors here all came from a woman aged 40-49 years who had recovered from COVID-19.

The chain has TRBV11-2 and TRBJ2-5, with D perhaps matching TRBD1 (6 bases). The CDR3 is 15 residues long. Germline assignment: CDR1 SGHAT and CDR2 FQNNGV. V lost 1 base, J lost 4 bases, and 13 bases lay in between. CDR3 loop: CASSLAWQGLETQYF. The CDR3 bases are TGTGCCAGCAGCTTAGCGTGGCAGGGGTTAGAGACCCAGTACTTC.

The CDR3 nucleotides are TGTGCCTGGAGTGGGCAGGATAACTATGGCTACACCTTC. Protein: CAWSGQDNYGYTF. The V call is TRBV30, the J call TRBJ1-2, with D unresolved. Trimming shortened V by 1 base and J by 1 base, and 7 bases separated the two germline ends. This CDR3 is 13 amino acids long. Per germline, CDR1 GTSNPN and CDR2 SVGIG (reference sequence).

The rearrangement uses TRBV5-1 and TRBJ2-1; D remains ambiguous. The CDR3 length is 12 residues. Germline assignment: CDR1 SGHRS and CDR2 YFSETQ. V gave up 2 bases and J gave up 8 bases, with 8 bases separating them. Here the CDR3 reads CASSFEAYEQFF. In DNA, the CDR3 is TGCGCCAGCAGCTTTGAAGCCTATGAGCAGTTCTTC. Using reference TRBV5-1 and TRBJ2-1 for the parts outside the CDR3, the full variable domain is KAGVTQTPRYLIKTRGQQVTLSCSPISGHRSVSWYQQTPGQGLQFLFEYFSETQRNKGNFPGRFSGRQFSNSRSEMNVSTLELGDSALYLCASSFEAYEQFFGPGTRLTVL.

This clone was detected only once. This chain joins TRBV6-2 or TRBV6-3 and TRBJ1-1, with D uncertain. The V gene lost 6 bases and the J gene lost 2 bases, with 13 bases spanning the gap. Germline V gene lookup returns CDR1 MNHEY and CDR2 SVGEGT. This CDR3 has 14 residues. CDR3 nucleotide sequence: TGTGCCAGCAGCTCCACCCGGGGAAACACTGAAGCTTTCTTT. This translates into CASSSTRGNTEAFF.

V is TRBV29-1 and J is TRBJ2-3; D is unresolved. The length of the CDR3 is 15 residues. Germline V lookup: CDR1 SQVTM, CDR2 ANQGSEA. Deletions cut 7 bases from V and 4 bases from J, with 21 bases between. CDR3 sequence: CSGRLEPTAPDTQYF. The DNA for the CDR3 is TGCAGCGGGAGACTGGAACCTACCGCCCCAGATACGCAGTATTTT.

The chain combines TRBV5-8 with TRBJ2-3, with D unclear. V gave up 0 bases and J gave up 2 bases, with 10 bases separating them. Germline loops: CDR1 SGHTS, CDR2 YDEGEE. The CDR3 totals 15 residues. The CDR3 sequence is CASSLGQVLTDTQYF. In DNA form, the CDR3 reads TGTGCCAGCAGCTTGGGGCAGGTCCTCACAGATACGCAGTATTTT.

Concerning this clone: An end of the junction does not agree with germline; a read error may underlie this. V is TRBV27 and J is TRBJ1-2; 8 positions match TRBD1. This CDR3 is built from 16 residues. The germline V gene encodes CDR1 MNHEY and CDR2 SMNVEV (reference sequence). CDR3 amino acids: CAGSPLHRGITGGYTF. CDR3 DNA sequence: TGTGCCGGCAGCCCGCTCCACAGGGGGATCACTGGTGGCTACACCTTC.

This chain uses TRBV10-2 with TRBJ2-2; D is uncertain. Germline V gene data show CDR1 as WSHSY and CDR2 as SAAADI. The CDR3 sequence is 12 residues long. Trimming stripped 6 bases from V and 5 bases from J, with 7 bases between. Written as DNA, the CDR3 is TGCGCCAGCAGGAGTATAACCGGGGAGCTGTTTTTT. Translated: CASRSITGELFF.

The chain couples TRBV6-8 to TRBJ2-7; 10 bases match TRBD2. V shed 7 bases, J shed 7 bases, and the junction held 10 bases outside the gene matches. CDR1 is MNHGY and CDR2 is SAAAGT in the germline V gene. CDR3 length: 14 residues. CDR3 sequence (DNA): TGTGCCAGCATAACTAGCGGGGCGTTCTGGGAGCAGTACTTC. Translating gives CASITSGAFWEQYF.

This rearrangement joins TRBV2 to TRBJ1-2; no reliable D call. CDR1 and CDR2 from the germline V gene are SNHLY and FYNNEI. Trimming took off 4 bases at V and 8 bases at J, with 14 bases between the two ends. CDR3 length: 13 residues. The CDR3 sequence: CASSVEAIWGYTF. The CDR3 nucleotides are TGTGCCAGCAGTGTTGAGGCAATTTGGGGCTACACCTTC.

The chain uses TRBV7-8 and TRBJ1-2; possible D gene TRBD1, 5 bases. Between the trimmed V and J ends, which lost 1 base and 6 bases, there was a span of 9 bases. Germline assignment: CDR1 SGHVS and CDR2 FQNEAQ. This CDR3 is 13 amino acids long. As DNA, the CDR3 is TGTGCCAGCAGCTTAGATCCAGGGAATGGCTACACCTTC. This encodes CASSLDPGNGYTF. The whole variable domain, filled in from reference TRBV7-8 and TRBJ1-2, reads GAGVSQSPRYKVAKRGQDVALRCDPISGHVSLFWYQQALGQGPEFLTYFQNEAQLDKSGLPSDRFFAERPEGSVSTLKIQRTQQEDSAVYLCASSLDPGNGYTFGSGTRLTVV.

This chain uses TRBV11-2 with TRBJ1-2, with D unclear. Germline V lookup: CDR1 SGHAT, CDR2 FQNNGV. The V end lost 8 bases, the J end lost 3 bases, and 16 bases lay between the germline ends. The CDR3 consists of 14 residues. As DNA, the CDR3 is TGTGCCAGCGGACGGTTTGGACTAGACTATGGCTACACCTTC. It translates to CASGRFGLDYGYTF.

The rearrangement joins TRBV24-1 to TRBJ1-2; D not certain. Trimming pared 2 bases from V and 6 bases from J, leaving 12 bases between. The germline CDR1 and CDR2 sequences are KGHDR and SFDVKD. The CDR3 is 14 residues long. CDR3 protein: CATSDSGIRNGYTF. As DNA, the CDR3 is TGTGCCACCAGTGATTCCGGGATCCGCAATGGCTACACCTTC.

CDR3 in amino acids: CASSQEASGRTGELFF. The CDR3 region has the DNA TGCGCCAGCAGCCAAGAGGCTAGCGGGAGAACCGGGGAGCTGTTTTTT. The chain uses TRBV4-3 and TRBJ2-2, with 10 bases lining up with TRBD2. Germline V gene lookup returns CDR1 LGHNA and CDR2 YSLEER. The CDR3 runs 16 residues. J was trimmed by 5 bases and V by 0 bases; bases with no gene match: 3.

This chain connects TRBV7-8 to TRBJ1-1; D not certain. Germline V lookup: CDR1 SGHVS, CDR2 FQNEAQ. This CDR3 has 12 amino acids. V was cut by 5 bases and J by 5 bases, with 9 bases left in between. CDR3 sequence: CASSLPRTEAFF. CDR3 bases: TGTGCCAGCAGCCTACCCCGGACTGAAGCTTTCTTT. The whole variable domain, remainder taken from reference TRBV7-8 and TRBJ1-1, is GAGVSQSPRYKVAKRGQDVALRCDPISGHVSLFWYQQALGQGPEFLTYFQNEAQLDKSGLPSDRFFAERPEGSVSTLKIQRTQQEDSAVYLCASSLPRTEAFFGQGTRLTVV.

The rearrangement uses TRBV6-2 or TRBV6-3 and TRBJ2-5; the match to TRBD2 covers 13 bases. V gave up 5 bases and J gave up 1 base; unmatched junction bases: 4. The germline CDR1 and CDR2 sequences are MNHEY and SVGEGT. CDR3 size: 16 residues. CDR3 amino acids: CASSRTSGGLQETQYF. CDR3 DNA: TGTGCCAGCAGTCGGACTAGCGGGGGACTCCAAGAGACCCAGTACTTC.